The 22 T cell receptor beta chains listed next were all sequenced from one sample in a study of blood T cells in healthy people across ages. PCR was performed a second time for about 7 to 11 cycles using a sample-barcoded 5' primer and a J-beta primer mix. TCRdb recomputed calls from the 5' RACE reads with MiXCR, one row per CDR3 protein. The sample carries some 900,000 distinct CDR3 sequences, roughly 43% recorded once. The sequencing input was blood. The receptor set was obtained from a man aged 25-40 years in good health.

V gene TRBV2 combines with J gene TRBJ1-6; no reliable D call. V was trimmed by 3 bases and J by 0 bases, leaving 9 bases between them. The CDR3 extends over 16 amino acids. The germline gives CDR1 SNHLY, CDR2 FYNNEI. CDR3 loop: CASSDDQSSYNSPLHF. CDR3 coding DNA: TGTGCCAGCAGTGACGACCAGAGCTCCTATAATTCACCCCTCCACTTT.

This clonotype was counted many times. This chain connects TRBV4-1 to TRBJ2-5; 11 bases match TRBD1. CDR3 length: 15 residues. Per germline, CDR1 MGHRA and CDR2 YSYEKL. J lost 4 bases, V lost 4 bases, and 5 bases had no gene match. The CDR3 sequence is CASSPDRGLLETQYF. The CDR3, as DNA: TGCGCCAGCAGCCCGGACAGGGGGCTCTTAGAGACCCAGTACTTC.

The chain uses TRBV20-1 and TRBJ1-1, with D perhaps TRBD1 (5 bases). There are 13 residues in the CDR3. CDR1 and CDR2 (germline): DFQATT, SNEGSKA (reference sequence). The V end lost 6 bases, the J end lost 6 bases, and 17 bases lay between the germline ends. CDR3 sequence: CSAQPWGRAEAFF. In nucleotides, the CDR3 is TGCAGTGCCCAGCCATGGGGCAGGGCTGAAGCTTTCTTT.

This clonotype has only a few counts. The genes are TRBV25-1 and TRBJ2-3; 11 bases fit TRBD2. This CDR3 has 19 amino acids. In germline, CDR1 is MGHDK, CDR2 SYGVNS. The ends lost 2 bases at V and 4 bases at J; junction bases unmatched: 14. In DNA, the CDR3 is TGTGCCAGCAGTGAAAACTTGGTTGTGGATAGCGGGAGGGCAGATACGCAGTATTTT. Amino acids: CASSENLVVDSGRADTQYF.

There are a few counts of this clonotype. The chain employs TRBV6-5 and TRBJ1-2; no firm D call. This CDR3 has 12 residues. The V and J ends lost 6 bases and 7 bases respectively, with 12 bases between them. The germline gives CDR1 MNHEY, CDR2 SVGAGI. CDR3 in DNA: TGTGCCAGCAGCCCACAGCCTCCTGGCTACACCTTC. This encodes CASSPQPPGYTF.

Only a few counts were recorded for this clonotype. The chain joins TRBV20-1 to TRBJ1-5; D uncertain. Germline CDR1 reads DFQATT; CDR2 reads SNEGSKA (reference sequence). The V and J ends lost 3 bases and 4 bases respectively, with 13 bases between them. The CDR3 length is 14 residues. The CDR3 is CSARAGFANQPQHF. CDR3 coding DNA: TGCAGTGCTAGGGCCGGTTTCGCTAATCAGCCCCAGCATTTT.

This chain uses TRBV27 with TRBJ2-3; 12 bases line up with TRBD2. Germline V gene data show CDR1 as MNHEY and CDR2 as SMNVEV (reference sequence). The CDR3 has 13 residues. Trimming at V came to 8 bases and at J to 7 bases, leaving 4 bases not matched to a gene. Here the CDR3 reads CASWTSGEYTQYF. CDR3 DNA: TGTGCCAGCTGGACTAGCGGGGAATATACGCAGTATTTT.

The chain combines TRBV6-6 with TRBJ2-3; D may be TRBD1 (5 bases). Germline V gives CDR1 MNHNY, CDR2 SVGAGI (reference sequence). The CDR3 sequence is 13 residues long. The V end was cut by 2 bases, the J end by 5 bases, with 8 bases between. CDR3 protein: CASSYQGGDTQYF. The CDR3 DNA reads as TGTGCCAGCAGTTACCAGGGTGGAGATACGCAGTATTTT.

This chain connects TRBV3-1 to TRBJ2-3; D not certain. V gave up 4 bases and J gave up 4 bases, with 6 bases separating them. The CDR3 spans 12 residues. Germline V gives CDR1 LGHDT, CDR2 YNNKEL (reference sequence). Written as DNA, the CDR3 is TGTGCCAGCAGCCTGAAACCAGATACGCAGTATTTT. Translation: CASSLKPDTQYF.

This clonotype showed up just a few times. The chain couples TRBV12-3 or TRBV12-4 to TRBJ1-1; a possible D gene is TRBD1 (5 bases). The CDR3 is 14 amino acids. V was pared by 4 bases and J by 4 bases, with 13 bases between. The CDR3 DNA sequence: TGTGCCAGCAGTTCAGTCCTGGGGGTCACTGAAGCTTTCTTT. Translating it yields CASSSVLGVTEAFF.

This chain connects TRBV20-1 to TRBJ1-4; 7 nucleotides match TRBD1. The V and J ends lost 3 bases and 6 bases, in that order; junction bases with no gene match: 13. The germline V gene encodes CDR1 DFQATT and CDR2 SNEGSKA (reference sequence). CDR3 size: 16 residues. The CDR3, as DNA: TGCAGTGCTAGGAGAGAGAGGGGGCGCCCAGATGAAAAACTGTTTTTT. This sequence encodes CSARRERGRPDEKLFF.

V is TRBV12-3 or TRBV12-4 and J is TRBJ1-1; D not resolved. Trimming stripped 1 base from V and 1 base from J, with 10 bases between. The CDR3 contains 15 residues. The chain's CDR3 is CASSLGEGRNTEAFF. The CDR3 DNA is TGTGCCAGCAGTTTAGGAGAAGGCAGGAACACTGAAGCTTTCTTT.

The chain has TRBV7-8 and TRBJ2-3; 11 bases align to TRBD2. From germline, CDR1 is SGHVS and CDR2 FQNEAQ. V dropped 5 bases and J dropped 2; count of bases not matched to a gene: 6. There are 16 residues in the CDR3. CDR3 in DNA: TGTGCCAGCAGCACTCTAGCGGGGGGCTACACAGATACGCAGTATTTT. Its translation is CASSTLAGGYTDTQYF.

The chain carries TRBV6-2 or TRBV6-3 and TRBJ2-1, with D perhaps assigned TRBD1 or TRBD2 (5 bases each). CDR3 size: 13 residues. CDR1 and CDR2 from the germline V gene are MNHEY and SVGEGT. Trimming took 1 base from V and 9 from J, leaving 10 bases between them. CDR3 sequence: CASSYLGDGEQFF. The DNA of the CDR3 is TGTGCCAGCAGTTACTTGGGGGATGGTGAGCAGTTCTTC.

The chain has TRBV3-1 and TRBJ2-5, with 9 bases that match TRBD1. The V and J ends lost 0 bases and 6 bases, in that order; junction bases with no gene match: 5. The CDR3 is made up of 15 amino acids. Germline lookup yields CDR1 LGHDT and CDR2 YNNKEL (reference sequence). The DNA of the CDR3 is TGTGCCAGCAGCCAAGAGACAGGGGGAGCGAAGACCCAGTACTTC. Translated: CASSQETGGAKTQYF.

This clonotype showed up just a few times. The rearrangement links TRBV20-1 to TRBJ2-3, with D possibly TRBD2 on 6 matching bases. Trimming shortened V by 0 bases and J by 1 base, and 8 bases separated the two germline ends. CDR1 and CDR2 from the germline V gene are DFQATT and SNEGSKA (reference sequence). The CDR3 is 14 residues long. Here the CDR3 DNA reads TGCAGTGCTAGAGAAGTAGCGGGCACAGATACGCAGTATTTT. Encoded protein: CSAREVAGTDTQYF.

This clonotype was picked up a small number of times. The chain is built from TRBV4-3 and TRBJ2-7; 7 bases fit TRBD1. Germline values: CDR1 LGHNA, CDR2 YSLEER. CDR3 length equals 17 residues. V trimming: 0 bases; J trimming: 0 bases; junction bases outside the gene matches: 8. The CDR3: CASSQDSEGAGSYEQYF. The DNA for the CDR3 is TGCGCCAGCAGCCAAGATTCTGAGGGGGCGGGCTCCTACGAGCAGTACTTC.

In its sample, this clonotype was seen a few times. The CDR3 region has the DNA TGTGCCAGCACCACCGGGACGACAGGGTTTGACGAGCAGTACTTC. Its translation is CASTTGTTGFDEQYF. The chain couples TRBV27 to TRBJ2-7; 7 nucleotides match TRBD1. The germline gives CDR1 MNHEY, CDR2 SMNVEV (reference sequence). Trimming took 7 bases from V and 5 from J; bases not matched to a gene: 14. CDR3 size: 15 residues.

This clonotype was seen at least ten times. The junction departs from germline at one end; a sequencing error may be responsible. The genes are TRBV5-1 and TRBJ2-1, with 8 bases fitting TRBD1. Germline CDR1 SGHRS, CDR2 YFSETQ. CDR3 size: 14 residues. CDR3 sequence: CASSLTGTGNEQFF. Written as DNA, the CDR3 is TGTGCCAGCAGCTTAACCGGGACAGGAAATGAGCAGTTCTTC.

CDR3 in amino acids: CASSSRPGLAAYEQYF. The CDR3 DNA sequence: TGTGCCAGCAGTAGCAGACCGGGACTAGCGGCCTACGAGCAGTACTTC. V gene TRBV28 combines with J gene TRBJ2-7; 11 bases are shared with TRBD2. V shed 5 bases and J 2 bases; nucleotides not matched to a gene: 8. This CDR3 has 16 amino acids. CDR1 and CDR2 from the germline V gene are MDHEN and SYDVKM.

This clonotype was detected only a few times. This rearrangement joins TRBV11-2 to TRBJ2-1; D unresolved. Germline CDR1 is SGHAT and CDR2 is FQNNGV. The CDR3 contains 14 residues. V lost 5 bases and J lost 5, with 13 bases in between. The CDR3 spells CASSLRVSNNEQFF. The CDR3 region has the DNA TGTGCCAGCAGCCTTAGGGTCAGTAACAATGAGCAGTTCTTC.

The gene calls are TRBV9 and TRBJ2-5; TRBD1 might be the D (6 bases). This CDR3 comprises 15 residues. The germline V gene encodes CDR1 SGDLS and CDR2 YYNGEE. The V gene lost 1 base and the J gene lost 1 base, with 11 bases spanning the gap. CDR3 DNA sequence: TGTGCCAGCAGCGTAAGGGACAAAGCCCAAGAGACCCAGTACTTC. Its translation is CASSVRDKAQETQYF.